The 5 T cell receptor beta chains in this list originate from one sample, sequenced in a study of blood T cell repertoires in COVID-19. Using immunoSEQ multiplex PCR, the repertoire was profiled, and TCRdb retains in-frame clones only, with some absent. Among around 250,000 clones listed, roughly 84% were seen once. Material: peripheral blood. Every receptor here comes from a woman aged 40 to 55 who had recovered from COVID-19.

This clone was seen more than once but under ten times. The rearrangement joins TRBV12-3 or TRBV12-4 to TRBJ2-5; D not resolved. V was shortened by 1 base and J by 4 bases, with 4 bases between the two germline ends. CDR3 size: 12 residues. CDR3 sequence (DNA): TGTGCCAGCAGTTTAGGGCTAGAGACCCAGTACTTC. This sequence encodes CASSLGLETQYF.

The rearrangement joins TRBV5-6 to TRBJ2-3; maybe TRBD2 (5 bases). V lost 4 bases to trimming and J lost 4 bases, with 7 bases between them. This CDR3 has 12 residues. Germline CDR1 SGHDT, CDR2 YYEEEE. The CDR3 reads CASSRTSDTQYF. CDR3 nucleotides: TGTGCCAGCAGCCGGACTTCAGATACGCAGTATTTT.

The chain joins TRBV5-8 to TRBJ2-5, with TRBD1 matching over 8 bases. The germline V gene encodes CDR1 SGHTS and CDR2 YDEGEE. The junction had 9 bases not matched to a gene; V was cut back by 4 bases and J by 4 bases. The CDR3 runs 15 residues. The CDR3 DNA is TGTGCCAGCAGCCCCCGGGACAGGATGAGAGAGACCCAGTACTTC. Translation gives CASSPRDRMRETQYF.

The chain is built from TRBV5-4 and TRBJ1-2; possibly TRBD1 for D (5 bases). Trimming took 0 bases from V and 3 from J, leaving 6 bases between them. The CDR3 spans 13 residues. CDR1 SGHNT and CDR2 YYREEE come from the germline V gene (reference sequence). As DNA, the CDR3 is TGTGCCAGCAGCTTGGTCAGGGACTATGGCTACACCTTC. The encoded protein is CASSLVRDYGYTF.

The V gene is TRBV5-5, the J gene TRBJ2-1; 8 bases align to TRBD2. From germline, CDR1 is SGHKS and CDR2 YYEKEE (reference sequence). The CDR3 consists of 15 residues. The J segment lost 7 bases and the V segment lost 4 bases, leaving 10 bases of the junction unmatched. CDR3 sequence: CASSPMAGGLNEQFF. The CDR3 nucleotides are TGTGCCAGCAGCCCTATGGCGGGGGGATTGAATGAGCAGTTCTTC.